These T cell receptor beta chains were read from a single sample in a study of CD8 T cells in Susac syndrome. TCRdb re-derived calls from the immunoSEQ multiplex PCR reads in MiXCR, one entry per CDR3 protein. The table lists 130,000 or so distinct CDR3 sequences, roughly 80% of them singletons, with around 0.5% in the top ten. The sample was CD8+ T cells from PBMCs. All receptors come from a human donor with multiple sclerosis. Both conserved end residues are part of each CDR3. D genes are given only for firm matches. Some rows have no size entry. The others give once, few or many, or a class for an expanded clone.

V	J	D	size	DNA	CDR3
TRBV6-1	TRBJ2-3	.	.	TGTGCCAGCAGTCCCGGACAGCCAGATACGCAGTATTTT	CASSPGQPDTQYF
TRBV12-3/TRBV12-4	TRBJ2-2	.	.	TGTGCCAGCAGTTTAGCGCTGGGCTCGGCGAACACCGGGGAGCTGTTTTTT	CASSLALGSANTGELFF
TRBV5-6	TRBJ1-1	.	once	TGTGCCAGCAGCCCCGACGGGGGGAATGAAGCTTTCTTT	CASSPDGGNEAFF
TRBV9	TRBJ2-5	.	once	TGTGCCAGCAGCGCCCCTGGGGCCGGAGAGACCCAGTACTTC	CASSAPGAGETQYF
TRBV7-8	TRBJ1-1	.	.	TGTGCCAGCAGCTTAGGTTCTCGTGTGGGGAACACTGAAGCTTTCTTT	CASSLGSRVGNTEAFF
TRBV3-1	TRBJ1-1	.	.	TGTGCCAGCCGGAGGGAAATGAACACTGAAGCTTTCTTT	CASRREMNTEAFF
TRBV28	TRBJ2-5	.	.	TGTGCCAGCAGTTTTATCCCAACGGACAGTCGAGAGACCCAGTACTTC	CASSFIPTDSRETQYF
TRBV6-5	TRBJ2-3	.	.	TGTGCCAGCAGTTCCGCCAGCGGACTCACAGATACGCAGTATTTT	CASSSASGLTDTQYF
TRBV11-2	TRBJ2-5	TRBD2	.	TGTGCCAGCAGCTTAGGCCCACTAGCGGGGGCCCGAGAGACCCAGTACTTC	CASSLGPLAGARETQYF
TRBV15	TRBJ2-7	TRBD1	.	TGTGCCACCAGCAGTTTACAGGGGAACGAGCAGTACTTC	CATSSLQGNEQYF
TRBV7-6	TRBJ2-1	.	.	TGTGCCAGCAGCCCTGAGGACAGACGCAATGAGCAGTTCTTC	CASSPEDRRNEQFF
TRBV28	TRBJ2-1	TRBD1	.	TGTGCCACCTCGGGACAGATCTCCTACAATGAGCAGTTCTTC	CATSGQISYNEQFF
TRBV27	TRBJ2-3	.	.	TGTGCCAGCAGTTTCCCCCAGGGAGTGAGATATTTT	CASSFPQGVRYF
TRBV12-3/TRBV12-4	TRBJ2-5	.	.	TGTGCCAGCACCTCCCACGGAGAGACCCAGTACTTC	CASTSHGETQYF
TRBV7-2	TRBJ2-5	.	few	TGTGCCAGCAGATGGCCGGAAGAGACCCAGTACTTC	CASRWPEETQYF
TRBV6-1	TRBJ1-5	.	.	TGTGCCAGCAGTGAGTGGGCTTCCGATCAGCCCCAGCATTTT	CASSEWASDQPQHF
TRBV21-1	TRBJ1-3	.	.	TGTGCCAGCAGCAAAGGGGAGGGGGGAGGAAACACCATATATTTT	CASSKGEGGGNTIYF
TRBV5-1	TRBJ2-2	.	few	TGCGCCAGCAGCTGGGCCGCGAGCACCGGGGAGCTGTTTTTT	CASSWAASTGELFF
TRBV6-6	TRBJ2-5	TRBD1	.	TGTGCCAGCAGTTACCAGGGGGCGGAACTCTACTTC	CASSYQGAELYF
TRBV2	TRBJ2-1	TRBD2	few	TGTGCCAGCAGCGGGGTAGCGGGAGAGTCTTTAGTGAATGAGCAGTTCTTC	CASSGVAGESLVNEQFF
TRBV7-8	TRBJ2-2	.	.	TGTGCCAGCAGCTTAGCGCTGATCGGGAGCGACGCCGGGGAGCTGTTTTTT	CASSLALIGSDAGELFF
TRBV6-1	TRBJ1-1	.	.	TGTGCCAGCAGTGAAGCGGGCAAGAACACTGAAGCTTTCTTT	CASSEAGKNTEAFF
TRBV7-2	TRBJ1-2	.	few	TGTGCCAGCACAGGGAGGGGTTGGCCTTATGGCTACACCTTC	CASTGRGWPYGYTF
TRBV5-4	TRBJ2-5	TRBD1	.	TGTGCCAGCAGCTCAACCGGGACAGGGGTCGGGGGGACCCAGTACTTC	CASSSTGTGVGGTQYF
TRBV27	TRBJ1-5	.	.	TGTGCCAGCACTCCAGTCGGTGGCAATCAGCCCCAGCATTTT	CASTPVGGNQPQHF
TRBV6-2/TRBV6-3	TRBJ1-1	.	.	TGTGCCAGCAGTTATAAGAGGGATGGGAACGCTGAAGCTTTCTTT	CASSYKRDGNAEAFF
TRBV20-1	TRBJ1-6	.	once	TGCAGTGCTAGACTTACTAGGACCTCGAACCTAGATTCACCCCTCCACTTT	CSARLTRTSNLDSPLHF
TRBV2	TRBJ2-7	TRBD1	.	TGTGCCAGCAGTGAGGACAGGGGGGGATCATACGAGCAGTACTTC	CASSEDRGGSYEQYF
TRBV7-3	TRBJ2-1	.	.	TGTGCCAGCAGCTTTTATAAGGGGACCTACAATGAGCAGTTCTTC	CASSFYKGTYNEQFF
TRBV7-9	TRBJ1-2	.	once	TGTGCCAGCACCCACCCCACAAGGGCACACTATGGCTACACCTTC	CASTHPTRAHYGYTF
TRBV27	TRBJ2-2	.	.	TGTGCCAGCAGTTTATCGAGGAGATCCGCCGGGGAGCTGTTTTTT	CASSLSRRSAGELFF
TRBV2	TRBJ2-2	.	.	TGTGCCAGCAGTGTCTACACGAAGGCAACGAACACCGGGGAGCTGTTTTTT	CASSVYTKATNTGELFF
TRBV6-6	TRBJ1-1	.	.	TGTGCCAGCAGTTACTCGACCGACAGCAACACTGAAGCTTTCTTT	CASSYSTDSNTEAFF
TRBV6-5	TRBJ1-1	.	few	TGTGCCAGCAGTTACGCCAGAGTCAACACTGAAGCTTTCTTT	CASSYARVNTEAFF
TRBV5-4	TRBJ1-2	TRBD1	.	TGTGCCAGCAGCAGGGACAGGGAAAACTATGGCTACACCTTC	CASSRDRENYGYTF
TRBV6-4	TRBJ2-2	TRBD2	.	TGTGCCAGCAGTGAGCGGGGGGGCACCGGGGAGCTGTTTTTT	CASSERGGTGELFF
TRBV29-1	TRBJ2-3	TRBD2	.	TGCAGCGTTGAGTCCGGGGAGGGGCTCACAGATACGCAGTATTTT	CSVESGEGLTDTQYF
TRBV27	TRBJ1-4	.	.	TGTGCCGGCAGTTCCCGTTTGACTAAGGGGGGTGAAAAACTGTTTTTT	CAGSSRLTKGGEKLFF
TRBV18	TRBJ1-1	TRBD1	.	TGTGCCAGCTCTCTAAGACAGGGGATGAACACTGAAGCTTTCTTT	CASSLRQGMNTEAFF
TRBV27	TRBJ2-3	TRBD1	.	TGTGCCAGCAGCCTATGGGGGACAGGCTCCCTTTCGGGTGATACGCAGTATTTT	CASSLWGTGSLSGDTQYF